This is a list of T cell receptor beta chains from one sample in a study of cytomegalovirus exposure and HLA in healthy donors. Clones were sequenced by immunoSEQ multiplex PCR, and TCRdb holds only the in-frame ones, with some missing. The sample holds about 140,000 clones; over 60% are singletons and the top ten take under 7.5%. The sequenced sample consisted of PBMCs. The source is a man aged 35 to 55 in good health and CMV-seropositive. CDR3s include the opening cysteine and the closing phenylalanine or tryptophan. The D gene is left open where the match is weak. A clone size is listed for some rows: how often the clone was seen (once, few, many), or a class if it is expanded.

few,TRBJ2-7,TRBV28,-,TGTGCCAGCAGTTTAGACGGGGTTGCGTACTTC,CASSLDGVAYF
-,TRBJ1-5,TRBV28,TRBD1,TGTGCCAGCAGTTTAGGGACAGGGGGTCCCAATCAGCCCCAGCATTTT,CASSLGTGGPNQPQHF
-,TRBJ2-2,TRBV12-5,TRBD1,TGTGCTAGTGGTTTGTATGCGACAGGGGACACCGGGGAGCTGTTTTTT,CASGLYATGDTGELFF
once,TRBJ1-1,TRBV13,-,TGTGCCAGTGCCGGGTGGAACACTGAAGCTTTCTTT,CASAGWNTEAFF
once,TRBJ2-7,TRBV29-1,TRBD2,TGCAGCGTTAAAACTAGCGGGAGCTCCTACGAGCAGTACTTC,CSVKTSGSSYEQYF
-,TRBJ2-3,TRBV2,-,TGTGCCAGCACACTAGCCGGTTACTCCGTGACGCAGTATTTT,CASTLAGYSVTQYF
-,TRBJ1-1,TRBV7-9,-,TGTGCCAGCAGCTTAGGCCGGGAGGAAGCTTTCTTT,CASSLGREEAFF
once,TRBJ1-2,TRBV7-9,TRBD1,TGTGCCAGCAGCTTAGCCACAGGGGGCCGTGGCTACACCTTC,CASSLATGGRGYTF
-,TRBJ2-7,TRBV5-4,TRBD1,TGTGCCAGCAGCTTGGAACAGGGGTACGAGCAGTACTTC,CASSLEQGYEQYF
-,TRBJ1-1,TRBV28,-,TGTGCCAGCAGAATGCCGATAGCGGGCACTGAAGCTTTCTTT,CASRMPIAGTEAFF
-,TRBJ2-7,TRBV19,-,TGTGCCAGTAGTATGAAGTCTAACTACGAGCAGTACTTC,CASSMKSNYEQYF
-,TRBJ1-4,TRBV7-8,TRBD1,TGTGCCAGCAGCTCGACAGGGATGACTGAAAAACTGTTTTTT,CASSSTGMTEKLFF
few,TRBJ1-6,TRBV7-2,TRBD1,TGTGCCAGCAGCCCGGGGGGACAGGCCAGTTGGGATAATTCACCCCTCCACTTT,CASSPGGQASWDNSPLHF
-,TRBJ2-1,TRBV4-2,TRBD2,TGTGCCAGCAGCCAACTGGGACTAGCGGGAAACAATGAGCAGTTCTTC,CASSQLGLAGNNEQFF
-,TRBJ2-7,TRBV5-4,-,TGTGCCAGCAGCCGGGACAACTACGAGCAGTACTTC,CASSRDNYEQYF
-,TRBJ2-7,TRBV5-4,TRBD1,TGTGCCAGCAGCTTCGGGACAGGTTCCTACGAGCAGTACTTC,CASSFGTGSYEQYF
-,TRBJ2-7,TRBV10-3,TRBD1,TGTGCCATCAAAGAGGACAGGGGGATCTACGAGCAGTACTTC,CAIKEDRGIYEQYF
-,TRBJ1-1,TRBV4-2,-,TGTGCCAGCAGCTACGACATAGGGAGGGTTGACACTGAAGCTTTCTTT,CASSYDIGRVDTEAFF
-,TRBJ1-1,TRBV11-2,-,TGTGCCAGCAGCTTAACCGGGGAGCCGAACACTGAAGCTTTCTTT,CASSLTGEPNTEAFF
-,TRBJ1-2,TRBV19,-,TGTGCCAGTAGTACCACTATTGGGGGGGACTTTTATGGCTACACCTTC,CASSTTIGGDFYGYTF
-,TRBJ1-5,TRBV12-5,TRBD1,TGTGCTAGTGGTTTGAACGGGACAGGGGGCGATCAGCCCCAGCATTTT,CASGLNGTGGDQPQHF
once,TRBJ2-3,TRBV9,-,TGTGCCAGCAGCGTAGGGGCCTCATACACAGATACGCAGTATTTT,CASSVGASYTDTQYF
-,TRBJ2-7,TRBV11-2,TRBD1,TGTGCCAGCAGCTCACCCGGGACAGCCGGCTACGAGCAGTACTTC,CASSSPGTAGYEQYF
-,TRBJ2-2,TRBV5-1,-,TGCGCCAGCAGCTTGGATTCAGGGGCGAACACCGGGGAGCTGTTTTTT,CASSLDSGANTGELFF
-,TRBJ1-2,TRBV30,TRBD1,TGTGCCTGGAATAATCCGGGACAGGGGGACCATGGCTACACCTTC,CAWNNPGQGDHGYTF
-,TRBJ2-7,TRBV19,TRBD1,TGTGCCAGTAGCCCCATGGGACAGGGGTTTCACGAGCAGTACTTC,CASSPMGQGFHEQYF
-,TRBJ2-7,TRBV5-1,-,TGCGCCAGCAGCCCGGGACTCATCCCACTCTACGAGCAGTACTTC,CASSPGLIPLYEQYF
-,TRBJ1-3,TRBV28,-,TGTGCCAGCAGTTTCTTGCAGGGGAACGGAAACACCATATATTTT,CASSFLQGNGNTIYF
-,TRBJ1-5,TRBV7-9,-,TGTGCCAGCAGCCCCGACAGGCCCAATCAGCCCCAGCATTTT,CASSPDRPNQPQHF
few,TRBJ1-5,TRBV25-1,TRBD1,TGTGCCAGCAGTGGAGGGACAGGGAATCAGCCCCAGCATTTT,CASSGGTGNQPQHF
-,TRBJ2-5,TRBV19,TRBD1,TGTGCCAGTCAACAGGGGTGGGGACAAGAGACCCAGTACTTC,CASQQGWGQETQYF
-,TRBJ2-7,TRBV4-1,-,TGCGCCAGCAGCCAAGGGGCGGGTTTCGAGCAGTACTTC,CASSQGAGFEQYF
once,TRBJ2-2,TRBV30,TRBD1,TGTGCCCGGGGACAGGGGTTCGGGGAGCTGTTTTTT,CARGQGFGELFF
-,TRBJ2-3,TRBV11-3,TRBD2,TGTGCCAGCAGCTTAGGTGGGGGACTAGAAGTAGATACGCAGTATTTT,CASSLGGGLEVDTQYF
-,TRBJ2-5,TRBV7-6,-,TGTGCCAGCAGCAGTAGCGGTTTGGAGACCCAGTACTTC,CASSSSGLETQYF
-,TRBJ2-7,TRBV6-1,TRBD1,TGTGGGACCTCGGACAGGGGCACTTCCTACGAGCAGTACTTC,CGTSDRGTSYEQYF
-,TRBJ2-5,TRBV28,TRBD2,TGTGCCAGCAGTTTATTAGGCGGGGGGGCTCGAGAGACCCAGTACTTC,CASSLLGGGARETQYF
-,TRBJ1-2,TRBV27,TRBD1,TGTGCCAGCAGTCAAGCCAGGGGGCTGGGTGGCTACACCTTC,CASSQARGLGGYTF
-,TRBJ2-5,TRBV6-6,-,TGTGCCAGCAGTTACTCTTCAGGGACTCAAGAGACCCAGTACTTC,CASSYSSGTQETQYF
-,TRBJ1-1,TRBV19,TRBD1,TGTGCCAGTAGTATGGCCAGGGGGGTCAAAGGGGCTTTCTTT,CASSMARGVKGAFF
many,TRBJ1-2,TRBV6-6,TRBD1,TGTGCCAGCAGTTACTTAGGACAGGGGGCAGGTGGCTACACCTTC,CASSYLGQGAGGYTF
-,TRBJ1-3,TRBV14,-,TGTGCCAGCAGCCAAGTATTCACAGGGACGCGCAACTCTGGAAACACCATATATTTT,CASSQVFTGTRNSGNTIYF
few,TRBJ2-5,TRBV6-6,TRBD2,TGTGCCAGCAGTTACCCGGGACTAGCGGAAGAGACCCAGTACTTC,CASSYPGLAEETQYF
-,TRBJ2-7,TRBV7-2,TRBD1,TGTGCCAGCAGCTTCACAGGGGGTAGCTACGAGCAGTACTTC,CASSFTGGSYEQYF
few,TRBJ1-1,TRBV2,-,TGTGCCAGCAGTGAAGCGATACCGAACTCTGGAGCTTTCTTT,CASSEAIPNSGAFF
-,TRBJ2-4,TRBV5-4,-,TGTGCCAGCAGCCCGGGTCTATCAGGGGTTGGCATTCAGTACTTC,CASSPGLSGVGIQYF
-,TRBJ2-7,TRBV7-9,-,TGTGCCAGCAGCGGTGGGGAGTCCTACGAGCAGTACTTC,CASSGGESYEQYF
-,TRBJ2-7,TRBV29-1,TRBD1,TGCAGCGTTGAAGTTCGGCCTGACAGGGGGCGGGAGCAGTACTTC,CSVEVRPDRGREQYF
-,TRBJ2-1,TRBV9,-,TGTGCCAGCAGTAAAACCCTGTGGGAGCAGGGGGACTTCCTATCCTACAATGAGCAGTTCTTC,CASSKTLWEQGDFLSYNEQFF
-,TRBJ2-7,TRBV7-2,TRBD1,TGTGCCAGCAGCTTAGTTCAGGGACAGTTCTACGAGCAGTACTTC,CASSLVQGQFYEQYF